The next 2 T cell receptor beta chains were all read from a single sample in a study of blood T cell repertoires in COVID-19 (dated by TCRdb to 2018 to 2021). The method was the immunoSEQ multiplex PCR assay. Entries here come from immuneACCESS through TCRdb and include only in-frame sequences with V and J called. Some clones fail to appear in such tables; in the studies checked, an unresolved V gene covers under half of the shortfall, and the cause of the remainder is unknown. Within this sample are about 150,000 clones, with about 80% of them counted one time only. The top ten clones comprise about 7.3% of the sample. What was sequenced was PBMCs or T cells enriched from blood (not recorded which). The receptors stem from a man in his forties or fifties who had recovered from COVID-19.

V usage is TRBV7-6 and J usage is TRBJ2-7, with 11 bases fitting TRBD1. CDR1 and CDR2 (germline): SGHVS, FNYEAQ. This CDR3 is 16 amino acids long. The V gene end was trimmed by 2 bases and the J gene end by 2 bases; junction bases not matched to a gene: 5. The CDR3 protein is CASSLSPGQGAYEQYF. For the CDR3, the DNA is TGTGCCAGCAGCTTAAGTCCGGGACAGGGGGCCTACGAGCAGTACTTC.

This clone was seen only a few times. J is TRBJ1-1 and V is TRBV10-3; maybe TRBD1 (6 bases). V was trimmed by 9 bases and J by 5 bases, leaving 13 bases between them. The V gene's germline CDR1 is ENHRY and CDR2 SYGVKD. The CDR3 has 12 residues. The CDR3: CAMRGGATEAFF. CDR3 coding DNA: TGTGCCATGCGGGGGGGGGCGACTGAAGCTTTCTTT.